The 23 T cell receptor beta chains presented below share a single source sample, sequenced in a study of control samples from healthy donors and cancer patients. Data came from immunoSEQ multiplex PCR; TCRdb stores just in-frame clones and leaves some out. Of tens of thousands of clones in the sample, approximately 84% were seen once. Sequences were obtained from blood. These receptor sequences come from a man between 45 and 60 years old in good health.

The chain employs TRBV5-1 and TRBJ2-5, with D possibly being TRBD1 (6 bases). The CDR3 contains 13 residues. Between the trimmed V and J ends, which lost 5 bases and 2 bases, there was a span of 10 bases. Germline V gene sequence: CDR1 SGHRS, CDR2 YFSETQ. CDR3 nucleotide sequence: TGCGCCAGCAGTCGGGGACATCAAGAGACCCAGTACTTC. Its protein product is CASSRGHQETQYF.

The V and J genes are TRBV11-3 and TRBJ2-1; 8 bases fit TRBD2. This CDR3 has 20 residues. Germline lookup yields CDR1 SGHNT and CDR2 YENEEA. V shed 2 bases and J 0 bases; nucleotides not matched to a gene: 15. CDR3 amino acids: CASSLSIWVAGQSSYNEQFF. The CDR3 region has the DNA TGTGCCAGCAGCTTATCCATCTGGGTAGCGGGGCAAAGCTCCTACAATGAGCAGTTCTTC.

The J gene is TRBJ1-5, the V gene TRBV12-3 or TRBV12-4, with unresolved D. The CDR3 spans 13 residues. V shed 2 bases and J shed 0 bases, with 2 bases lying between them. CDR3 sequence (DNA): TGTGCCAGCAGTTTATATAGCAATCAGCCCCAGCATTTT. This encodes CASSLYSNQPQHF.

The V and J genes are TRBV9 and TRBJ2-1; 10 positions agree with TRBD2. V gave up 3 bases and J gave up 9 bases; unmatched junction bases: 9. CDR3 size: 15 residues. Germline V gene sequence: CDR1 SGDLS, CDR2 YYNGEE. The CDR3 region has the DNA TGTGCCAGCAGCGGGGGGGAGCGGGAGGGCACTGAGCAGTTCTTC. It translates to CASSGGEREGTEQFF. Supplemented by reference TRBV9 and TRBJ2-1, the full variable domain reads DSGVTQTPKHLITATGQRVTLRCSPRSGDLSVYWYQQSLDQGLQFLIQYYNGEERAKGNILERFSAQQFPDLHSELNLSSLELGDSALYFCASSGGEREGTEQFFGPGTRLTVL.

This chain joins TRBV27 and TRBJ2-1; TRBD2 agrees at 11 bases. Trimming at V came to 3 bases and at J to 9 bases, leaving 1 base not matched to a gene. The germline gives CDR1 MNHEY, CDR2 SMNVEV (reference sequence). The CDR3 consists of 13 residues. This CDR3 reads CASSLLAGGEQFF. CDR3 bases: TGTGCCAGCAGTTTGCTAGCGGGAGGTGAGCAGTTCTTC.

The chain is built from TRBV6-5 and TRBJ1-2, with D maybe TRBD1 (5 bases). Germline values: CDR1 MNHEY, CDR2 SVGAGI. The CDR3 length is 12 residues. Trimming shortened V by 10 bases and J by 7 bases, and 16 bases separated the two germline ends. CDR3 sequence: CATKKGTLGYTF. DNA for the CDR3: TGTGCCACTAAGAAGGGGACTCTTGGCTACACCTTC.

The chain uses TRBV6-2 or TRBV6-3 and TRBJ2-5; the D is unclear. Trimming removed 1 base at V and 2 bases at J, with 8 bases between. CDR1 is MNHEY, CDR2 SVGEGT, per germline. CDR3 length: 14 amino acids. For the CDR3, the DNA is TGTGCCAGCAGTTACTTTGGGAAACAAGAGACCCAGTACTTC. Translating gives CASSYFGKQETQYF.

The CDR3 nucleotides are TGTGCTAGTCTAACGGACACCCAAGAGACCCAGTACTTC. It specifies CASLTDTQETQYF. This chain joins TRBV12-5 and TRBJ2-5; D possibly corresponds to TRBD1 (5 bases). The length of the CDR3 is 13 residues. V shed 8 bases and J shed 1 base, with 11 bases lying between them. CDR1 and CDR2 (germline): LGHNT, FRNRAP. Based on the CDR3 plus reference TRBV12-5 and TRBJ2-5, the full variable domain is DARVTQTPRHKVTEMGQEVTMRCQPILGHNTVFWYRQTMMQGLELLAYFRNRAPLDDSGMPKDRFSAEMPDATLATLKIQPSEPRDSAVYFCASLTDTQETQYFGPGTRLLVL.

The rearrangement links TRBV5-8 to TRBJ2-7, with D perhaps given as TRBD1 or TRBD2 (7 bases each). The CDR3 spans 13 residues. Trimming pared 2 bases from V and 6 bases from J, leaving 12 bases between. Germline assignment: CDR1 SGHTS and CDR2 YDEGEE. CDR3 bases: TGTGCCAGCAGCTTCTCCAGGGGGGGCGAGCAGTACTTC. Translation gives CASSFSRGGEQYF.

This clone was detected only a few times. As DNA, the CDR3 is TGTGCCACCACGTCGGTGAACACTGAAGCTTTCTTT. Protein sequence: CATTSVNTEAFF. The gene calls are TRBV6-5 and TRBJ1-1; no firm D call. Germline lookup yields CDR1 MNHEY and CDR2 SVGAGI. The CDR3 runs 12 residues. Trimming removed 10 bases from V and 0 bases from J, with 9 bases in between.

The chain employs TRBV21-1 and TRBJ1-5. TRBV21-1 is classified as a pseudogene. The CDR3 is 16 residues long. The chain's CDR3 is CASSKPGLGPEQPQHF. In nucleotides, the CDR3 is TGTGCCAGCAGCAAACCGGGACTAGGGCCGGAGCAGCCCCAGCATTTT.

The chain carries TRBV19 and TRBJ1-4; D is uncertain. V lost 6 bases and J lost 8, with 19 bases in between. This CDR3 is built from 15 residues. Germline CDR1 reads LNHDA; CDR2 reads SQIVND (reference sequence). CDR3 sequence reads: CASSRSGNRGEKLFF. The DNA of the CDR3 is TGTGCCAGTAGCCGATCGGGAAATCGAGGGGAAAAACTGTTTTTT.

The chain employs TRBV24-1 and TRBJ1-4; TRBD1 agrees at 10 bases. Per germline, CDR1 KGHDR and CDR2 SFDVKD. The CDR3 runs 17 residues. V lost 3 bases, J lost 3 bases, and 6 bases stayed unmatched. CDR3 sequence: CATSDTGTGAANEKLFF. DNA for the CDR3: TGTGCCACCAGTGATACCGGGACAGGGGCGGCTAATGAAAAACTGTTTTTT.

This clone was observed at least ten times. The chain recombines TRBV5-4 with TRBJ2-2; D is perhaps TRBD2 (5 bases). V lost 4 bases to trimming and J lost 8 bases, with 9 bases between them. Germline V gene lookup returns CDR1 SGHNT and CDR2 YYREEE (reference sequence). This CDR3 region has 12 residues. This CDR3 reads CASSLRGGELFF. CDR3 bases: TGTGCCAGCAGCCTTCGGGGAGGGGAGCTGTTTTTT.

The chain has TRBV7-6 and TRBJ2-7; D is unresolved. CDR3 length: 15 amino acids. With 5 bases removed from V and 2 bases from J, the gap between germline ends came to 16 bases. Germline V gene sequence: CDR1 SGHVS, CDR2 FNYEAQ. The CDR3 loop reads CASSARWTQPYEQYF. CDR3 nucleotide sequence: TGTGCCAGCAGCGCAAGATGGACCCAACCCTACGAGCAGTACTTC.

The V and J genes are TRBV5-4 and TRBJ2-7; 7 bases agree with TRBD2. Germline values: CDR1 SGHNT, CDR2 YYREEE (reference sequence). The CDR3 extends over 14 amino acids. The J segment lost 5 bases and the V segment lost 4 bases, leaving 9 bases of the junction unmatched. The CDR3 DNA sequence: TGTGCCAGCAGCCCCGGGACTAAATGGAACGAGCAGTACTTC. It encodes CASSPGTKWNEQYF.

The chain uses TRBV7-9 and TRBJ2-5; 8 nucleotides agree with TRBD2. Trimming took 4 bases from V and 4 from J; bases not matched to a gene: 2. This CDR3 has 13 amino acids. Germline V gives CDR1 SEHNR, CDR2 FQNEAQ (reference sequence). Here the CDR3 reads CASSWGLGETQYF. DNA for the CDR3: TGTGCCAGCAGCTGGGGACTAGGAGAGACCCAGTACTTC.

V usage is TRBV3-1 (or the pseudogene TRBV3-2) and J usage is TRBJ1-3; 7 bases are shared with TRBD1. V was pared by 3 bases and J by 2 bases, with 7 bases of the junction left unmatched. The CDR3 is 16 amino acids. Germline CDR1 is LGHDT and CDR2 is YNNKEL (reference sequence). The CDR3: CASSQRLTGPGNTIYF. The CDR3 region has the DNA TGTGCCAGCAGCCAGCGCTTGACAGGGCCTGGAAACACCATATATTTT.

The chain is built from TRBV18 and TRBJ1-5, with D possibly matching TRBD1 (6 bases). V was clipped by 2 bases and J by 3 bases, with 11 bases between them. The V gene's germline CDR1 is KGHSH and CDR2 LQKENI. The CDR3 contains 15 residues. CDR3 bases: TGTGCCAGCTCACCAAATCAGGGGAACAATCAGCCCCAGCATTTT. This sequence encodes CASSPNQGNNQPQHF.

The chain has TRBV18 and TRBJ2-7, with D possibly being TRBD1 or TRBD2 (5 bases each). The CDR3 contains 12 residues. V lost 3 bases and J 6 bases, leaving 9 bases between the germline ends. CDR1 is KGHSH, CDR2 LQKENI, per germline. The chain's CDR3 is CASSPGTGEQYF. The CDR3 coding sequence is TGTGCCAGCTCACCGGGGACCGGCGAGCAGTACTTC.

The gene calls are TRBV15 and TRBJ2-7; 7 nucleotides agree with TRBD2. Looked up from germline, CDR1 is LNHNV and CDR2 is YYDKDF (reference sequence). V shed 3 bases and J 0 bases; nucleotides not matched to a gene: 11. The CDR3 is 17 amino acids. The CDR3 is CATSRSGLADNSYEQYF. Written as DNA, the CDR3 is TGTGCCACCAGCAGGTCAGGGCTAGCGGACAACTCCTACGAGCAGTACTTC. Drawing the rest from reference TRBV15 and TRBJ2-7, the complete variable domain is DAMVIQNPRYQVTQFGKPVTLSCSQTLNHNVMYWYQQKSSQAPKLLFHYYDKDFNNEADTPDNFQSRRPNTSFCFLDIRSPGLGDTAMYLCATSRSGLADNSYEQYFGPGTRLTVT.

The chain recombines TRBV10-3 with TRBJ1-2; 8 bases are a match to TRBD1. CDR1 and CDR2 (germline): ENHRY, SYGVKD. V gave up 3 bases and J gave up 2 bases; unmatched junction bases: 5. There are 15 residues in the CDR3. The CDR3 reads CAISDVDRANYGYTF. The CDR3 DNA is TGTGCCATCAGTGATGTGGACAGGGCCAACTATGGCTACACCTTC.

V is TRBV7-2 and J is TRBJ1-6; D is undetermined. The CDR3 consists of 12 residues. V shed 5 bases and J shed 4 bases, with 3 bases lying between them. Germline CDR1 is SGHTA and CDR2 is FQGNSA. Here the CDR3 reads CASSPYNSPLHF. The DNA for the CDR3 is TGTGCCAGCAGCCCATATAATTCACCCCTCCACTTT.